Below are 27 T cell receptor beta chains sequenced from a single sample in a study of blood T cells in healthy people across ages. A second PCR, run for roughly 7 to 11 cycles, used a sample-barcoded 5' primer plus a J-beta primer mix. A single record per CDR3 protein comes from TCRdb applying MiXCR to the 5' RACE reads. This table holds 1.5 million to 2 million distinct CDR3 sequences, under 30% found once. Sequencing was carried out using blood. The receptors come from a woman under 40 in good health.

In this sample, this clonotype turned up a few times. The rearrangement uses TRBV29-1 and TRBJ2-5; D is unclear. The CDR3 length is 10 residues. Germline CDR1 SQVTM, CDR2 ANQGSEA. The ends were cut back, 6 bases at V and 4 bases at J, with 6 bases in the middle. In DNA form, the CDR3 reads TGCAGCGTGATTCTAGAGACCCAGTACTTC. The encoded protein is CSVILETQYF.

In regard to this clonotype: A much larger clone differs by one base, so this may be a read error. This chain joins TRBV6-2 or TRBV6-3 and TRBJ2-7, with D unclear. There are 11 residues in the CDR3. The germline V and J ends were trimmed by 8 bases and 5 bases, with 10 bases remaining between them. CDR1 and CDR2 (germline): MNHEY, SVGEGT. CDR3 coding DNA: TGTGCCAGCGAACAGTTCAACGAGCAGTACTTC. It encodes CASEQFNEQYF.

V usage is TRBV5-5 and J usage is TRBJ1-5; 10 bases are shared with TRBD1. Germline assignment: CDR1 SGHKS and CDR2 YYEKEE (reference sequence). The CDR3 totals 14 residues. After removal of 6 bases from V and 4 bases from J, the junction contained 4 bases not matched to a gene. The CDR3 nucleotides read TGTGCCAGCAACCCGGGACAGGGGAATCAGCCCCAGCATTTT. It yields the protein CASNPGQGNQPQHF.

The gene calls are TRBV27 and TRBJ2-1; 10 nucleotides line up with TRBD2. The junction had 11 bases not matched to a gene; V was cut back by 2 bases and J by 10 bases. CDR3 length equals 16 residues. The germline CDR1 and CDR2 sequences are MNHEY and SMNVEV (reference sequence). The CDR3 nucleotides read TGTGCCAGCAGTTTAAGCGCTAGCGGGAGCCCGTTCGAGCAGTTCTTC. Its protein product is CASSLSASGSPFEQFF.

CDR3 in DNA: TGCAGTGCATCCCCGAGGACGCACACCGGGGAGCTGTTTTTT. Protein: CSASPRTHTGELFF. The chain couples TRBV20-1 to TRBJ2-2, with D hard to call. Trimming pared 6 bases from V and 3 bases from J, leaving 14 bases between. The CDR3 is 14 residues long. CDR1 and CDR2 (germline): DFQATT, SNEGSKA (reference sequence).

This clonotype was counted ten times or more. This CDR3 is CASSYASGYEQYF. DNA for the CDR3: TGTGCCAGCAGTTACGCGTCAGGGTACGAGCAGTACTTC. This chain connects TRBV6-6 to TRBJ2-7; D is possibly TRBD1 (5 bases). The CDR3 runs to 13 residues. Germline V gene lookup returns CDR1 MNHNY and CDR2 SVGAGI (reference sequence). Trimming cost V 2 bases and J 4 bases, with 9 bases left between them.

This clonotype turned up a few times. The CDR3 coding sequence is TGCAGTGCTAGACAACCCGGGACAGGTACCTACGAGCAGTACTTC. It is translated as CSARQPGTGTYEQYF. The rearrangement joins TRBV20-1 to TRBJ2-7; the match to TRBD1 covers 8 bases. V shed 2 bases, J shed 2 bases, and the junction held 8 bases outside the gene matches. Germline values: CDR1 DFQATT, CDR2 SNEGSKA (reference sequence). This CDR3 region has 15 residues.

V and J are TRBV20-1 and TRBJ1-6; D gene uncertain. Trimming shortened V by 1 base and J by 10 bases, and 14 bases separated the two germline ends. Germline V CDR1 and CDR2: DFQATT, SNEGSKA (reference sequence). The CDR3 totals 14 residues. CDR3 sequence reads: CSARVSGTGSPLHF. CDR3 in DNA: TGCAGTGCTAGAGTCAGCGGCACGGGATCACCCCTCCACTTT.

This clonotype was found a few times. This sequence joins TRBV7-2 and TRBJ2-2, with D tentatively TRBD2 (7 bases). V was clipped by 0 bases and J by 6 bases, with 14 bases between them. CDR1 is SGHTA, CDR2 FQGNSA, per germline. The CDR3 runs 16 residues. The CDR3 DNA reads TGTGCCAGCAGCTTAGCCCCAGTCGGGGGGCCCGGGGAGCTGTTTTTT. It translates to CASSLAPVGGPGELFF. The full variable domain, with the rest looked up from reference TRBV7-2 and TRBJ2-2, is GAGVSQSPSNKVTEKGKDVELRCDPISGHTALYWYRQSLGQGLEFLIYFQGNSAPDKSGLPSDRFSAERTGGSVSTLTIQRTQQEDSAVYLCASSLAPVGGPGELFFGEGSRLTVL.

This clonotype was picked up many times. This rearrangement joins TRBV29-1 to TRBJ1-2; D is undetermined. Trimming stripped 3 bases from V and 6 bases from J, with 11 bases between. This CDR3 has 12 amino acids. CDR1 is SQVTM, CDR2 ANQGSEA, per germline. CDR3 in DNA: TGCAGCGTTGATCAAGGGTACAATGGCTACACCTTC. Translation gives CSVDQGYNGYTF.

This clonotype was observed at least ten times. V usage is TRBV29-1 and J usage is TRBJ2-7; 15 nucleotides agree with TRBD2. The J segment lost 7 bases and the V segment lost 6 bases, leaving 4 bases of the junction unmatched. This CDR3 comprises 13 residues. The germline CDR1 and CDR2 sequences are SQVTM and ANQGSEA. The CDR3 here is CSVWTSGRAEQYF. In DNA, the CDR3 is TGCAGCGTCTGGACTAGCGGGAGGGCGGAGCAGTACTTC.

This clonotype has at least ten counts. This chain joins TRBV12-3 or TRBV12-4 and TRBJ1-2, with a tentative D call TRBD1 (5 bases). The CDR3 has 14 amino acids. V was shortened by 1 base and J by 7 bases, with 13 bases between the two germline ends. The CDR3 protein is CASSLGGSGVGYTF. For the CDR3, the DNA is TGTGCCAGCAGTTTAGGGGGGAGTGGTGTTGGCTACACCTTC.

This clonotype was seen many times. In nucleotides, the CDR3 is TGTGCCAGCAGCCAAGACAGGGCGAGGGAGACCCAGTACTTC. It translates to CASSQDRARETQYF. V gene TRBV3-1 combines with J gene TRBJ2-5, with a weak D call TRBD1 (5 bases). Germline V CDR1 and CDR2: LGHDT, YNNKEL (reference sequence). This CDR3 region has 14 residues. Trimming removed 0 bases from V and 5 bases from J, with 10 bases in between.

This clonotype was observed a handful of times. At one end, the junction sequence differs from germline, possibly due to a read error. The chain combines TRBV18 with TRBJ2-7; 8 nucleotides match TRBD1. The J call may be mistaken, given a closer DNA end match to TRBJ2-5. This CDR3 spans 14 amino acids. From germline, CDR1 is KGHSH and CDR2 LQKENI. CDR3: CANSDTGGKETQYF. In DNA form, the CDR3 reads TGTGCCAACTCAGACACAGGGGGAAAGGAGACCCAGTACTTC.

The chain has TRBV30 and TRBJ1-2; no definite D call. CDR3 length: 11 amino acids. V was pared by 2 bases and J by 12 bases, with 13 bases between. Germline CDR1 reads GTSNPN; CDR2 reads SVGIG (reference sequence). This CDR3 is CAWSFADSHTF. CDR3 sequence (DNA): TGTGCCTGGAGTTTTGCGGATTCACACACCTTC.

CDR3 DNA sequence: TGCAGCGTTGGCCCGGGAGTAGGGGAGACCCAGTACTTC. Translating it yields CSVGPGVGETQYF. The chain uses TRBV29-1 and TRBJ2-5; perhaps TRBD2 as D (6 bases). The CDR3 consists of 13 residues. V shed 4 bases and J shed 5 bases, with 14 bases lying between them. Germline values: CDR1 SQVTM, CDR2 ANQGSEA.

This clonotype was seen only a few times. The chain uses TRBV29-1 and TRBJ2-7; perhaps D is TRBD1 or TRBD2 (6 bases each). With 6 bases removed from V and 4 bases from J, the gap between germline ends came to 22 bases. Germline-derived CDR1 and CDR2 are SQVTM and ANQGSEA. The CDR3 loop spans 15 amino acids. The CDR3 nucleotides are TGCAGCGTCGTGGGTGCGGCCGGGGGCTCTTACGAGCAGTACTTC. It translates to CSVVGAAGGSYEQYF.

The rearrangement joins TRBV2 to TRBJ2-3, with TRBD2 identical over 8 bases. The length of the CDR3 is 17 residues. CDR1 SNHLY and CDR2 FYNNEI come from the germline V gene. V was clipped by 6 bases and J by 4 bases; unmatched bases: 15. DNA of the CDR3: TGTGCCAGCAGCGAGACCCTCGGGACTAGAAAATCAGATACGCAGTATTTT. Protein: CASSETLGTRKSDTQYF.

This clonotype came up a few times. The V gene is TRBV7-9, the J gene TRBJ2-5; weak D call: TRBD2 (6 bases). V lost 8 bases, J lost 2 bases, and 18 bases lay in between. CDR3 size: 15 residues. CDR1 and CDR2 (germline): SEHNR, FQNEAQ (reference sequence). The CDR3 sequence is CASQAEGEWQETQYF. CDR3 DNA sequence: TGTGCCAGCCAAGCGGAGGGAGAGTGGCAAGAGACCCAGTACTTC.

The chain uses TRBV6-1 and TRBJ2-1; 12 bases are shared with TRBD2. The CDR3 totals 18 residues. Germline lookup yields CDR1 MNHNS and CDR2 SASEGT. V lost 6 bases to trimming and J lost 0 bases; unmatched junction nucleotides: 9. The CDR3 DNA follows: TGTGCCAGCAGGATGTCCGGGACTAGCGGGTCCTCCTACAATGAGCAGTTCTTC. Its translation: CASRMSGTSGSSYNEQFF.

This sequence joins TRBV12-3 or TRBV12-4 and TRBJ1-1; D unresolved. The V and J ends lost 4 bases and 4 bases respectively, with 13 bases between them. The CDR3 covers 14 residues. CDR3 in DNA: TGTGCCAGCAGTTCCGGCGCAAGGATCACTGAAGCTTTCTTT. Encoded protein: CASSSGARITEAFF.

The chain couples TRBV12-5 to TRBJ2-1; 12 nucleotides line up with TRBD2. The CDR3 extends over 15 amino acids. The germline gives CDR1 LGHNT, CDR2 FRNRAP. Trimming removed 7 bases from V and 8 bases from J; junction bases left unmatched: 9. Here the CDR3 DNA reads TGTGCTAGTGCCCAAATGACTAGCGGGAGTGATGAGCAGTTCTTC. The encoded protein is CASAQMTSGSDEQFF.

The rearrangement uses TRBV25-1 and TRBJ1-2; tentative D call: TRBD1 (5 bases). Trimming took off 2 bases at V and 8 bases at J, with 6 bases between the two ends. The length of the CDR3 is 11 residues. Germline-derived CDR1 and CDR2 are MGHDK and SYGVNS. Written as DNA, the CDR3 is TGTGCCAGCAGTGAAAAGGGGGGCTACACCTTC. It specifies CASSEKGGYTF.

CDR3 in DNA: TGTGCCAGCAGCTTAGCGGCGGTAGATACGCAGTATTTT. The encoded protein is CASSLAAVDTQYF. The V call is TRBV7-2, the J call TRBJ2-3, with D uncertain. The CDR3 spans 13 residues. V lost 0 bases, J lost 5 bases, and 6 bases lay in between. The germline gives CDR1 SGHTA, CDR2 FQGNSA.

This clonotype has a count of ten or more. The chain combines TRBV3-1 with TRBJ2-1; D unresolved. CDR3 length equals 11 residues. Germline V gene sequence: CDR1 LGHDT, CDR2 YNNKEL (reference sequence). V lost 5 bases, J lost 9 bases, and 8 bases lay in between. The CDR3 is CASSGQIEQFF. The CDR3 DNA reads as TGTGCCAGCAGCGGGCAGATTGAGCAGTTCTTC.

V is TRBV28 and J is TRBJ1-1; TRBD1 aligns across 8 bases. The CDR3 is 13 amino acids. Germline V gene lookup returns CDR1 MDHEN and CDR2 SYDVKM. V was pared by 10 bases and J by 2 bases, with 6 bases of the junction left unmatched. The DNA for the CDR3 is TGTGCCATCTGGACAGGGCTTAACACTGAAGCTTTCTTT. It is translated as CAIWTGLNTEAFF.

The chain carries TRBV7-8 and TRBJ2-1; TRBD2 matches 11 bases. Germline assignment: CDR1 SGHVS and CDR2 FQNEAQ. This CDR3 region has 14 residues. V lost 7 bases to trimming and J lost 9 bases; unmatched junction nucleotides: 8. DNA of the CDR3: TGTGCCAGCACTACTAGCGGGAGTTGGAGTGAGCAGTTCTTC. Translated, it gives CASTTSGSWSEQFF.